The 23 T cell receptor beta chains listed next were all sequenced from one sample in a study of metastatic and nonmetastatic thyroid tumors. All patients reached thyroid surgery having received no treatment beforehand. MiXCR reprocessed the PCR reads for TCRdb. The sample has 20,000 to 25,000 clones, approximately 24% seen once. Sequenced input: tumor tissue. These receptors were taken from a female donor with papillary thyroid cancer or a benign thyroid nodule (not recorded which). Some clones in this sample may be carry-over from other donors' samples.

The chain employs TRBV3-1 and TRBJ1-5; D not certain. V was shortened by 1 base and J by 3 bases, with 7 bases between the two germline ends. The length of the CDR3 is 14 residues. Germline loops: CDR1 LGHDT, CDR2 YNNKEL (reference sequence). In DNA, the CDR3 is TGTGCCAGCAGCCAAGGGGGAGTCAATCAGCCCCAGCATTTT. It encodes CASSQGGVNQPQHF. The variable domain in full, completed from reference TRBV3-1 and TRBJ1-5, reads DTAVSQTPKYLVTQMGNDKSIKCEQNLGHDTMYWYKQDSKKFLKIMFSYNNKELIINETVPNRFSPKSPDKAHLNLHINSLELGDSAVYFCASSQGGVNQPQHFGDGTRLSIL.

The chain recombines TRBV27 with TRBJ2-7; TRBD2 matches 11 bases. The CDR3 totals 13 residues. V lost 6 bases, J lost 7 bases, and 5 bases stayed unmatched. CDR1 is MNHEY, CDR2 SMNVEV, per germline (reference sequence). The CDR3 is CASRTLAGDEQYF. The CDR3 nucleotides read TGTGCCAGCAGGACACTAGCGGGGGATGAGCAGTACTTC.

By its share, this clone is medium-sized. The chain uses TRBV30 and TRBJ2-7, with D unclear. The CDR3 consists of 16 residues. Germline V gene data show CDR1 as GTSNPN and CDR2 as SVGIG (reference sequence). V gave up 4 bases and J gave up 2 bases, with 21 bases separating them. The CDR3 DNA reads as TGTGCCTGGACCAAAACCCCCCTAAAACCAACCTACGAGCAGTACTTC. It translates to CAWTKTPLKPTYEQYF. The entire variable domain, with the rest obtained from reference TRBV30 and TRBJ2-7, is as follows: SQTIHQWPATLVQPVGSPLSLECTVEGTSNPNLYWYRQAAGRGLQLLFYSVGIGQISSEVPQNLSASRPQDRQFILSSKKLLLSDSGFYLCAWTKTPLKPTYEQYFGPGTRLTVT.

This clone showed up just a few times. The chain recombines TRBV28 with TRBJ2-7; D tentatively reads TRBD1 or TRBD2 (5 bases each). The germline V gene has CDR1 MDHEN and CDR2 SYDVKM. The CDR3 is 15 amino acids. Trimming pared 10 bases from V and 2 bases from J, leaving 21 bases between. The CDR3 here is CATRGAGMGPYEQYF. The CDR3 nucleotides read TGTGCCACCCGAGGGGCGGGTATGGGGCCCTACGAGCAGTACTTC. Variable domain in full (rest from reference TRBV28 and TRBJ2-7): DVKVTQSSRYLVKRTGEKVFLECVQDMDHENMFWYRQDPGLGLRLIYFSYDVKMKEKGDIPEGYSVSREKKERFSLILESASTNQTSMYLCATRGAGMGPYEQYFGPGTRLTVT.

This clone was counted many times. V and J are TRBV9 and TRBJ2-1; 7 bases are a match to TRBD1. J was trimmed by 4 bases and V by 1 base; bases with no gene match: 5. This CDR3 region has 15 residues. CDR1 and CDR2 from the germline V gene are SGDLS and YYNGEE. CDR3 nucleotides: TGTGCCAGCAGCGTACGGGACAGAGTATACAATGAGCAGTTCTTC. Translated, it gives CASSVRDRVYNEQFF.

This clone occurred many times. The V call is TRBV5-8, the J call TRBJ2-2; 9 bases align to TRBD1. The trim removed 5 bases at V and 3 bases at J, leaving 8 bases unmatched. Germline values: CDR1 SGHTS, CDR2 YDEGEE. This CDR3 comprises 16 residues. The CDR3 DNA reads TGTGCCAGCAGTTTTCACAGGGGGCCGGACACCGGGGAGCTGTTTTTT. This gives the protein CASSFHRGPDTGELFF.

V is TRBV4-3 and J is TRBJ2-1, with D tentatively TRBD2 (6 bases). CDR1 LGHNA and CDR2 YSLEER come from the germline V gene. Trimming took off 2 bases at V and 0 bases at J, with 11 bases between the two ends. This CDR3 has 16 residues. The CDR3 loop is CASSQLALSSYNEQFF. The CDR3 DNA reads TGCGCCAGCAGCCAACTAGCGTTGAGCTCCTACAATGAGCAGTTCTTC.

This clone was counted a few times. CDR3 sequence (DNA): TGTGCCAGCAGTGGGGAGGGGCTCCCTCGTGATACCCAGTACTTC. It yields the protein CASSGEGLPRDTQYF. This chain links TRBV6-1 with TRBJ2-5; 7 nucleotides agree with TRBD2. The CDR3 sequence is 15 residues long. The ends lost 4 bases at V and 8 bases at J; junction bases unmatched: 13. CDR1 is MNHNS, CDR2 SASEGT, per germline.

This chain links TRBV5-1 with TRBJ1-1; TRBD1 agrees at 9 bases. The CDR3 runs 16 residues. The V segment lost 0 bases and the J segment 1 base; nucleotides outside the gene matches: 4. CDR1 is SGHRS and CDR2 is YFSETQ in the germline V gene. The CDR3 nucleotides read TGCGCCAGCAGCTTGGGGGACAGGGTAGGGAACACTGAAGCTTTCTTT. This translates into CASSLGDRVGNTEAFF.

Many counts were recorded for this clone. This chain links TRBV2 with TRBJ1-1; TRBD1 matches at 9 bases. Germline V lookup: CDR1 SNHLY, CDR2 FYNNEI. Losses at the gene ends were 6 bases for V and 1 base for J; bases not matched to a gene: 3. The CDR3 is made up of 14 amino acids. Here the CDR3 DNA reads TGTGCCAGCAGCTTACAGGGGGCGAACACTGAAGCTTTCTTT. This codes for CASSLQGANTEAFF.

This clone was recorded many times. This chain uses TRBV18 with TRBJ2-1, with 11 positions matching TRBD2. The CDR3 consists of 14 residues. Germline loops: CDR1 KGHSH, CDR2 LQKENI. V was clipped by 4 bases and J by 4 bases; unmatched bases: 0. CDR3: CASSRTSGYNEQFF. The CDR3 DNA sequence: TGTGCCAGCTCACGGACTAGCGGGTACAATGAGCAGTTCTTC. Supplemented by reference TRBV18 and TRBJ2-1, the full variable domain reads NAGVMQNPRHLVRRRGQEARLRCSPMKGHSHVYWYRQLPEEGLKFMVYLQKENIIDESGMPKERFSAEFPKEGPSILRIQQVVRGDSAAYFCASSRTSGYNEQFFGPGTRLTVL.

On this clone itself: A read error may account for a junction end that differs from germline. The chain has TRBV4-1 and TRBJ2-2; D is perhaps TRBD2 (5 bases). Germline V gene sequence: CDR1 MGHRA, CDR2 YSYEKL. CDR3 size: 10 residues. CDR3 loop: CASIYGELFF. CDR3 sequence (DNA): TGCGCCAGCATTTACGGGGAGCTGTTTTTC.

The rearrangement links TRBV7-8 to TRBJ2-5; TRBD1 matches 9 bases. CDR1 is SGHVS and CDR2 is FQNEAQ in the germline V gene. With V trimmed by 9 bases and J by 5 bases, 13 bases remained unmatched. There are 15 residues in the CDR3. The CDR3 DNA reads TGTGCCAGAAGATCTGGGACAGGGTCTGGGGAGACCCAGTACTTC. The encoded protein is CARRSGTGSGETQYF.

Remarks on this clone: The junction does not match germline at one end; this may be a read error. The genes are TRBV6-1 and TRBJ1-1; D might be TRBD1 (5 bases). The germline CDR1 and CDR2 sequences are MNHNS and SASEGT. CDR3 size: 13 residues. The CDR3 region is CDSRTRQNTEDFF. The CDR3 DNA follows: TGTGACAGCAGAACCAGACAGAACACTGAAGATTTCTTT.

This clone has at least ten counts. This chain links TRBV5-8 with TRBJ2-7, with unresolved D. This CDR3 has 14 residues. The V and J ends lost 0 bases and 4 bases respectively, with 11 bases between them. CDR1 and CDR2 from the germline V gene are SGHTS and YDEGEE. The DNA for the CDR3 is TGTGCCAGCAGCTTGGCATCGGCCGCTTACGAGCAGTACTTC. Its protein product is CASSLASAAYEQYF.

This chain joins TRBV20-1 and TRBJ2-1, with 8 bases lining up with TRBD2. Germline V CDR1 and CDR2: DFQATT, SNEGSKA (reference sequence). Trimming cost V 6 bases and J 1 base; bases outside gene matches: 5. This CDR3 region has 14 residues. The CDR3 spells CSATGTRSYNEQFF. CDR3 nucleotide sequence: TGCAGTGCCACCGGGACTAGATCCTACAATGAGCAGTTCTTC.

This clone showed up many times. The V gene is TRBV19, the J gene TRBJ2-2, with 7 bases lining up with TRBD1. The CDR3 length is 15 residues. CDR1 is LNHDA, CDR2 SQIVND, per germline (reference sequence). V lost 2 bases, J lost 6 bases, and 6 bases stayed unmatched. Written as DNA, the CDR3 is TGTGCCAGTAGTATACCGGGACAGCTCTCCGGGGAGCTGTTTTTT. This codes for CASSIPGQLSGELFF. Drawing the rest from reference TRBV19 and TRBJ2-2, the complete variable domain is DGGITQSPKYLFRKEGQNVTLSCEQNLNHDAMYWYRQDPGQGLRLIYYSQIVNDFQKGDIAEGYSVSREKKESFPLTVTSAQKNPTAFYLCASSIPGQLSGELFFGEGSRLTVL.

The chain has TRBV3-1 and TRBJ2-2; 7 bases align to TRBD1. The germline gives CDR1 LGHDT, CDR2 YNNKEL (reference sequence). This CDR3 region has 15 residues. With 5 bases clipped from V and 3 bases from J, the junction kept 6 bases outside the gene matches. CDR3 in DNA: TGTGCCAGCAGCGCGCGACAGGGTCACACCGGGGAGCTGTTTTTT. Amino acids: CASSARQGHTGELFF.

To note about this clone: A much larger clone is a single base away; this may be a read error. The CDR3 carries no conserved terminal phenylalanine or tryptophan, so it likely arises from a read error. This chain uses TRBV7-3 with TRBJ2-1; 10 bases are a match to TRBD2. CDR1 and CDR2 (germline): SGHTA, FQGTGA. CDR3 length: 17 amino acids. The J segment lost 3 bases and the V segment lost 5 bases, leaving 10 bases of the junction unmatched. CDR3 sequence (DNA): TGTGCCAGCAGCCTCGGGACTAGCGCGAGCCTCTACAATGAGCAGTTCTCC. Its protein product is CASSLGTSASLYNEQFS.

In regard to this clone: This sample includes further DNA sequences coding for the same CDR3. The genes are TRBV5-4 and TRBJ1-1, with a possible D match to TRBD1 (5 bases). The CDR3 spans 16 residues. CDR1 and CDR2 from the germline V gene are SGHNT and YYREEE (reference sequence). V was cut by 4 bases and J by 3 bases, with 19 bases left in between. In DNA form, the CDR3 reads TGTGCCAGCAGCCCTGGGGGTCGACTTGGGGACACTGAAGCTTTCTTT. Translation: CASSPGGRLGDTEAFF.

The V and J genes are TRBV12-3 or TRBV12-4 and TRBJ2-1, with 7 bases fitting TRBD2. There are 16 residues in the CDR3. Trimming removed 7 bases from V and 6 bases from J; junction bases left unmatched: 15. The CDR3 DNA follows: TGTGCCAGCACCGACTCTCGGGAGGCTTCCCTCAATGAGCAGTTCTTC. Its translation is CASTDSREASLNEQFF.

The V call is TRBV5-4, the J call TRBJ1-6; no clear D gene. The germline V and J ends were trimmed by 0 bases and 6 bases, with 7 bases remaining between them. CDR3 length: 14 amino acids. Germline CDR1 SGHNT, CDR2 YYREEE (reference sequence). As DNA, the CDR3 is TGTGCCAGCAGCTTGGAGCAGATTAATTCACCCCTCCACTTT. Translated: CASSLEQINSPLHF.

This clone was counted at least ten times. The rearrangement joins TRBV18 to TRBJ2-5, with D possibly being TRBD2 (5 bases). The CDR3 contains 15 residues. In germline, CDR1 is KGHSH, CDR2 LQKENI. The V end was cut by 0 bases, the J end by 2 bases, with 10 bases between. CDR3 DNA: TGTGCCAGCTCACCACCGTCCCCGGGACAAGAGACCCAGTACTTC. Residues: CASSPPSPGQETQYF.